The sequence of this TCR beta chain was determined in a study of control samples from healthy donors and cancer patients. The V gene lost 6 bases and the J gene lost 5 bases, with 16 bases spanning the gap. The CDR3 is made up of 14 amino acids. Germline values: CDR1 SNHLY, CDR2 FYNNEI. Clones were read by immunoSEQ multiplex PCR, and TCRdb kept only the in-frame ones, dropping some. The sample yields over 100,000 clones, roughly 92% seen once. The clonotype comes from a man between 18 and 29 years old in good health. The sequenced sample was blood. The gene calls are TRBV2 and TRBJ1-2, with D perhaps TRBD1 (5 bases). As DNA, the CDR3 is TGTGCCAGCAGGGGGACGCGAGGTGATTATGGCTACACCTTC. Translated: CASRGTRGDYGYTF.